This T cell receptor beta chain originates from a study of blood T cell repertoires in COVID-19 (dated by TCRdb to 2018 to 2020). Study-level background: Samples covering the acute and convalescent phases of COVID-19 were provided by collaborators in the United States, Italy and Spain. The repertoires were released in a freely available public database meant as a resource for research on the immune response to SARS-CoV-2. The dataset comprised deeply sampled blood TCRbeta repertoires from subjects exposed to, actively infected with, or recovered from COVID-19. The material from the prospective study consisted of cDNA or gDNA derived from T cells, B-cell-depleted T cells, or PBMCs. A de-identified subject ID, COVID-19 status, age in years and sex were almost always included in the sample metadata. HLA class I and class II types, where available, came from metadata supplied by the sample provider rather than from assay-based typing. Samples came from the ongoing ImmuneRACE study (first 160 participants) plus 1,254 subjects from 6 global collaborators.

As for this clone: Its antigen specificity is not known. Base qualities are not at hand, and no much larger clone is one base apart.

TCRbeta CDR3 regions were amplified from genomic DNA by means of the immunoSEQ Assay, a bias-controlled multiplex PCR. As for how the authors treated the data: Nucleated cell counts per sample were estimated from amplification of reference gene primers within the assay. Sequence reads were collapsed and filtered to measure the absolute abundance of every unique TCRbeta CDR3 rearrangement. For each sample, productive Simpson clonality was calculated as the square root of Simpson's diversity index across productive rearrangements. TCRdb provides this immuneACCESS table in a form limited to in-frame rearrangements. Some clones are lacking; in checked studies, under half of them reflect an unresolved V gene, and why the rest are absent is not known. The V and J calls and clone size were taken over from that table, and D and trimming were inferred from the DNA. The sample includes over 80,000 clones, with 85% to 95% observed a single time. Roughly 1.7% of the sample lies in the top ten.

From V the trimming removes 1 base and from J it removes 1 base, while the gene matches leave 0 bases of the junction unaccounted for. Based on the germline V gene (reference sequence), the CDR1 and CDR2 sequences are LGHDT and YNNKEL. Counted from cysteine to phenylalanine, this CDR3 has 16 amino acids. This entry keeps only the CDR3 DNA: 48 bases, framed from base 1. What the study reported, not specific to this receptor: The quantity of clinical and demographic metadata differed by source and by participant and was supplied without curation.

Each collaborating institution followed its own protocols to collect whole blood in K2EDTA tubes. For TCRbeta analysis, collaborators shipped samples in one of three forms: frozen whole blood, isolated PBMCs, or DNA extracted from either of those sample types. This clonotype originated in a man in his 60s with acute or convalescent COVID-19. Sequencing was performed on peripheral blood. The V and J segments used are TRBV3-1 (or the pseudogene TRBV3-2) and TRBJ2-3, with 12 central nucleotides matching TRBD2. The sequenced DNA: TGTGCCAGCAGCCAAGGACTAGCGGGAGGCACAGATACGCAGTATTTT. This gives the protein CASSQGLAGGTDTQYF.